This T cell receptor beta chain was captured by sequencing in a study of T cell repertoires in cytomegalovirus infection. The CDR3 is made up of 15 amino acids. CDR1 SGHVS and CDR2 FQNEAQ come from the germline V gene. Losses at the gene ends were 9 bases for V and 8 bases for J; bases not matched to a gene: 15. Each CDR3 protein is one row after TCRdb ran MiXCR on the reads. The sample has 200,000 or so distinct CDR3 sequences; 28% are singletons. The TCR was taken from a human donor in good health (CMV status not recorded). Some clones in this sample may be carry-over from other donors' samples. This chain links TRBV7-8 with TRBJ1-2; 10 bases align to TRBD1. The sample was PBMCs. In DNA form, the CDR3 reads TGTGCCAGTCACCCCGGGGACAGGGGTTTTGGGGGCTACACCTTC. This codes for CASHPGDRGFGGYTF.